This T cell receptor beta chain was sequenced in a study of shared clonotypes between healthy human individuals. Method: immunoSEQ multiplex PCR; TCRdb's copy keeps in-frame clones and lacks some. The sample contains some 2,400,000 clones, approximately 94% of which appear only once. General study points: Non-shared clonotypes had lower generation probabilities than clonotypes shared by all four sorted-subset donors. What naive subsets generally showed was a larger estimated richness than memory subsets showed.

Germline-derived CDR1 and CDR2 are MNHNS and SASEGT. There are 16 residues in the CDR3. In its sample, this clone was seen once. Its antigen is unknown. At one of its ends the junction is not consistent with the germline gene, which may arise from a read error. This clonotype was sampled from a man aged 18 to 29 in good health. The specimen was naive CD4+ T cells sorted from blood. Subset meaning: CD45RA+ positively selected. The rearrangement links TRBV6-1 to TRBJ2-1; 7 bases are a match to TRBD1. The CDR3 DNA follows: TGTGCCAGCAGTGCGTCGACAGGGCTCCAGCACAATGGGCAGTTCTTC. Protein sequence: CASSASTGLQHNGQFF.